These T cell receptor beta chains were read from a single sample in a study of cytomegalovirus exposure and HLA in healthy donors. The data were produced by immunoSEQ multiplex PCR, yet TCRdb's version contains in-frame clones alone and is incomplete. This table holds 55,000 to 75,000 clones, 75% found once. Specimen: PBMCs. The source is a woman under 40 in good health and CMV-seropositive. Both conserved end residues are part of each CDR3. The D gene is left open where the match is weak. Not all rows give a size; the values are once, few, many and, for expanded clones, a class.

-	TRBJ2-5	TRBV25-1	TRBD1	TGTGCCAGCAGTGAGCCGACAGGGGTGCAAGAGACCCAGTACTTC	CASSEPTGVQETQYF
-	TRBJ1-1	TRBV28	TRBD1	TGTGCCGGGGGGACAGGGTTTAACACTGAAGCTTTCTTT	CAGGTGFNTEAFF
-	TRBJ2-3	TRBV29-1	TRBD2	TGCAGCGTTAAGTGGGGGACCGGGACTATAGTGAGGGATACGCAGTATTTT	CSVKWGTGTIVRDTQYF
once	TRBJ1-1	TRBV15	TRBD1	TGTGCCACCAGCAGACCGGGACAGGGGGCTGCGAACACTGAAGCTTTCTTT	CATSRPGQGAANTEAFF
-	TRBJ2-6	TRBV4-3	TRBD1	TGCGCCAGCAGCCAAGAGATGGACAGGGCTTTTTCTGGGGCCAACGTCCTGACTTTC	CASSQEMDRAFSGANVLTF
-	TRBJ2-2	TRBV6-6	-	TGTGCCAGCAGTTACACAGGGACGAACACCGGGGAGCTGTTTTTT	CASSYTGTNTGELFF
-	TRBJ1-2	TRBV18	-	TGTGCCAGCTCACCAGGGTGGCAGGATGGCTACACCTTC	CASSPGWQDGYTF
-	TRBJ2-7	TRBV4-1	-	TGCGCCAGCAGCCAAGAACCGGGGGTGTCCTACGAGCAGTACTTC	CASSQEPGVSYEQYF
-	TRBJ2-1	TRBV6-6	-	TGTGCCAGCAGTGCCTCTAGGAGCTCCTACAATGAGCAGTTCTTC	CASSASRSSYNEQFF
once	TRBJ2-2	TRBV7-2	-	TGTGCCAGCAGCTTATCACCGGGCACCGGGGAGCTGTTTTTT	CASSLSPGTGELFF
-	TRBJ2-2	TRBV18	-	TGTGCCAGCTCACCATTAAGAATAGCGGAGAACACCGGGGAGCTGTTTTTT	CASSPLRIAENTGELFF
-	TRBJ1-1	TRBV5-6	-	TGTGCCAGCAGCTTGGCGGTGAACACTGAAGCTTTCTTT	CASSLAVNTEAFF
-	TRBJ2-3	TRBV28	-	TGTGCCACCTCCCCCGAGACAGATACGCAGTATTTT	CATSPETDTQYF
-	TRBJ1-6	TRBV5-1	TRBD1	TGCGCCAGCAGCTCTAACAGGGGGAATTCACCCCTCCACTTT	CASSSNRGNSPLHF
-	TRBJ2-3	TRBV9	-	TGTGCCAGCAGCACCACGAAGGGGGGGCTCACAGATACGCAGTATTTT	CASSTTKGGLTDTQYF
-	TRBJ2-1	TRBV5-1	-	TGCGCCAGCAGTCGGGGAATTCTAGTGGGGTACAATGAGCAGTTCTTC	CASSRGILVGYNEQFF
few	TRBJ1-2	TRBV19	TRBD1	TGTGCCAGTAGTTGGACAGGATATGGCTACACCTTC	CASSWTGYGYTF
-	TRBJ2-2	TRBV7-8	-	TGTGCCAGCAGCTTAGTTGGAGGGGCCACCGGGGAGCTGTTTTTT	CASSLVGGATGELFF
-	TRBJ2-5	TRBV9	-	TGTGCCAGCAGCGAGCGGCTAGCAGAGACCCAGTACTTC	CASSERLAETQYF
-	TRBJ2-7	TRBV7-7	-	TGTGCTAGCAGCCGAACACCTACAAGTTTACTATACGAGCAGTACTTC	CASSRTPTSLLYEQYF
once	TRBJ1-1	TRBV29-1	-	TGCAGCGTTGAACAGGGGATGAACACTGAAGCTTTCTTT	CSVEQGMNTEAFF
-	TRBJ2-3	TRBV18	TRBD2	TGTGCCAGCTCACCACCGGCCAGCGGGAGGGCCACAGATACGCAGTATTTT	CASSPPASGRATDTQYF
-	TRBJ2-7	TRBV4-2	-	TGTGCCAGCAGCCAAGATCTAAGTAGTAAGCAGTACTTC	CASSQDLSSKQYF
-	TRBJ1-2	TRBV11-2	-	TGTGCCAGCAGCTCGGGACTCAAGGATGGCTACACCTTC	CASSSGLKDGYTF
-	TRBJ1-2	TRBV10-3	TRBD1	TGTGCCATTTGGATCGGGACAGCAACTAACTATGGCTACACCTTC	CAIWIGTATNYGYTF
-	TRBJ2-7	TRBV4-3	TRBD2	TGCGCCAGCAGCCCTGGACTAGGCCTTACCTACGAGCAGTACTTC	CASSPGLGLTYEQYF
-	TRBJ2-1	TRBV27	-	TGTGCCAGCAAATCGGGAGTCCCCTACAATGAGCAGTTCTTC	CASKSGVPYNEQFF
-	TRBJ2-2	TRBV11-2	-	TGTGCCAGCAGCTTAGTTCCTCGGGGAAGGAACACCGGGGAGCTGTTTTTT	CASSLVPRGRNTGELFF
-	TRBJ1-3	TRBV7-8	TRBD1	TGTGCCAGCAGCTTATTGCAGGGGGGAGGAAACACCATATATTTT	CASSLLQGGGNTIYF
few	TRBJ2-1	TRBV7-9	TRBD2	TGTTCCAGCAGCCCTCTAGCGGGAGGCAACTACAATGAGCAGTTCTTC	CSSSPLAGGNYNEQFF
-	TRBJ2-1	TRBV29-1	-	TGCAGCCCCCGTCTGAATGAGCAGTTCTTC	CSPRLNEQFF
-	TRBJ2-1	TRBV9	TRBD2	TGTGCCAGCAGCGTAGATAGCGGGGGGGGAGCCAATGAGCAGTTCTTC	CASSVDSGGGANEQFF
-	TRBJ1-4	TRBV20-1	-	TGCAGTGCTAGTACCCAGGGAAAACTGTTTTTT	CSASTQGKLFF
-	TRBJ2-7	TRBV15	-	TGTGCCACCAGCAGATTACAGAGCTCCTACGAGCAGTACTTC	CATSRLQSSYEQYF
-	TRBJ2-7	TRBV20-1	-	TGCAGTGGTGGCGAGAACTACGAGCAGTACTTC	CSGGENYEQYF
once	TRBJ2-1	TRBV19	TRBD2	TGTGCCAGTAGTCTAGCGGAAGGGGCCGGCCATGAGCAGTTCTTC	CASSLAEGAGHEQFF
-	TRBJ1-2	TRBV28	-	TGTGCCAGCAGTTTATACTCCCCTGGAGGGCATGGCTACACCTTC	CASSLYSPGGHGYTF
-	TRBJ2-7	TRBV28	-	TGTGCCAGCAGTTACCTACAGGAGTCCTACGAGCAGTACTTC	CASSYLQESYEQYF
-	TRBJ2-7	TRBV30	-	TGTGCCTGGAGGAGAAGGGGACACTCGCGAACCTACGAGCAGTACTTC	CAWRRRGHSRTYEQYF
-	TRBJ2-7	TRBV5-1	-	TGCGCCAGCAGCTTGGACAGACCCTCCTACGAGCAGTACTTC	CASSLDRPSYEQYF
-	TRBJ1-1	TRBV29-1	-	TGCAGCGTTGAAGAGGACGGGACTAACACTGAAGCTTTCTTT	CSVEEDGTNTEAFF
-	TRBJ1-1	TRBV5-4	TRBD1	TGTGCCAGCAGCACCGGACAGGGGAACACTGAAGCTTTCTTT	CASSTGQGNTEAFF
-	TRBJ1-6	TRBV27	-	TGTGCCAGCAGTTTCCATGTGTTCTCACCCCTCCACTTT	CASSFHVFSPLHF
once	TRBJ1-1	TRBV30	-	TGTGCCTCCTCCCCGGGGGGCGCTGAAGCTTTCTTT	CASSPGGAEAFF
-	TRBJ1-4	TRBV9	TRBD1	TGTGCCAGCAGCGCGTCACAGGGGCGCGAAAAACTGTTTTTT	CASSASQGREKLFF
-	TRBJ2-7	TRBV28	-	TGTGCCAGCAGTGACCCGCGGGGCGGCTCCTACGAGCAGTACTTC	CASSDPRGGSYEQYF
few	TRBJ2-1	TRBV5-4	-	TGTGCCAGCAGCCAATCCACCTACAATGAGCAGTTCTTC	CASSQSTYNEQFF
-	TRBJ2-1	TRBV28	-	TGTGCCAGCAGTTTATGGGCGGGACCCCTCTACAATGAGCAGTTCTTC	CASSLWAGPLYNEQFF
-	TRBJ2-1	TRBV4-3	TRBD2	TGCGCCAGCAGCCAAGATCTTGCGGGGGGCGAAAATGAGCAGTTCTTC	CASSQDLAGGENEQFF
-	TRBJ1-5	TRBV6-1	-	TGTGCCACCAGCCACTCCTCAGGGGGCAATCAGCCCCAGCATTTT	CATSHSSGGNQPQHF
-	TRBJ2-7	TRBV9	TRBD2	TGTGCCAGCAGCGTAGACTCGGGAGGGTACGAGCAGTACTTC	CASSVDSGGYEQYF
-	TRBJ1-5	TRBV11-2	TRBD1	TGTGCCGGACGGGACAGTTCAAATCAGCCCCAGCATTTT	CAGRDSSNQPQHF
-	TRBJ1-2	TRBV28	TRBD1	TGTGCCAGCAGTTGGAACGGGCAGGGGGGTAATGGCTACACCTTC	CASSWNGQGGNGYTF
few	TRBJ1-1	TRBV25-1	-	TGTGCCAGCAGGGGACACTACAGTCACACTGAAGCTTTCTTT	CASRGHYSHTEAFF